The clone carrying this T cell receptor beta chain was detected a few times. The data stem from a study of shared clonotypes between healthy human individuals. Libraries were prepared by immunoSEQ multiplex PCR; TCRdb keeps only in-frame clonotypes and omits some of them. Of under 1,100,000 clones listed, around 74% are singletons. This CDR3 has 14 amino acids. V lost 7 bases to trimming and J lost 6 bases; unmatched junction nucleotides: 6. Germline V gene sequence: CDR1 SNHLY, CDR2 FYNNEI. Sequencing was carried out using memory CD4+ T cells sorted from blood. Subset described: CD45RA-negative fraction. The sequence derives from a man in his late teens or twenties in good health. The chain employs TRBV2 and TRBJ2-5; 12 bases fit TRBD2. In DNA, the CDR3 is TGTGCCAGCAAGACTAGCGGGAGCGAGAAGACCCAGTACTTC. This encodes CASKTSGSEKTQYF. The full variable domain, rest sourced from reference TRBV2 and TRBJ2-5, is EPEVTQTPSHQVTQMGQEVILRCVPISNHLYFYWYRQILGQKVEFLVSFYNNEISEKSEIFDDQFSVERPDGSNFTLKIRSTKLEDSAMYFCASKTSGSEKTQYFGPGTRLLVL.